The 3 T cell receptor beta chains presented below share a single source sample, sequenced in a study of identical twins. TCRdb used MiXCR to reprocess the 5' RACE reads, holding one entry per CDR3 protein. The sample carries about 700,000 distinct CDR3 sequences, 8.5% to 9% recorded once. These data were also filed under a second study, of yellow fever vaccine responses in identical twins.

The sequencing input was PBMCs. These receptors were taken from a woman younger than 35 in good health.

This clonotype was observed at least ten times. The chain carries TRBV12-3 or TRBV12-4 and TRBJ2-3; no clear D. This CDR3 is built from 13 residues. V was cut by 4 bases and J by 4 bases, with 9 bases left in between. For the CDR3, the DNA is TGTGCCAGCAGTTACATGATCGCAGATACGCAGTATTTT. This gives the protein CASSYMIADTQYF.

This sequence joins TRBV7-3 and TRBJ2-2; 10 bases are a match to TRBD1. CDR1 is SGHTA, CDR2 FQGTGA, per germline. V shed 2 bases, J shed 0 bases, and the junction held 3 bases outside the gene matches. This CDR3 has 17 residues. CDR3 sequence reads: CASSLFGQGANTGELFF. The CDR3 DNA reads TGTGCCAGCAGCTTATTTGGACAGGGGGCGAACACCGGGGAGCTGTTTTTT.

This clonotype has a handful of counts. In DNA, the CDR3 is TGCAGTGCTAGCAACAGGGGAAACTCCTACGAGCAGTACTTC. Translated: CSASNRGNSYEQYF. The V gene is TRBV20-1, the J gene TRBJ2-7; 7 nucleotides line up with TRBD1. J lost 0 bases, V lost 3 bases, and 5 bases had no gene match. CDR1 and CDR2 (germline): DFQATT, SNEGSKA (reference sequence). The CDR3 spans 14 residues.